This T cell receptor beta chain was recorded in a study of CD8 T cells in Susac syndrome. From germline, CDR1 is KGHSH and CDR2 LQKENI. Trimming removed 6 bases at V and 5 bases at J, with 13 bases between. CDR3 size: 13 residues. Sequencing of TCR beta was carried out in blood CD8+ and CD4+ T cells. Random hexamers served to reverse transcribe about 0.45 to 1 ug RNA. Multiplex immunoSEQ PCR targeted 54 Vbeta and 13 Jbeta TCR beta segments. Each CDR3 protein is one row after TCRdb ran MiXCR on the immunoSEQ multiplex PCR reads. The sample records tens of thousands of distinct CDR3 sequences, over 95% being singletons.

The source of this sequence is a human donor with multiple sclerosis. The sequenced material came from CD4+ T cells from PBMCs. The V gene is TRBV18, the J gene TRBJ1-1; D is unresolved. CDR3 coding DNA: TGTGCCAGCTCCTCCGGCGCGGGGACTGAAGCTTTCTTT. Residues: CASSSGAGTEAFF. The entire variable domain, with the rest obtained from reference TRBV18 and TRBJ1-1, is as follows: NAGVMQNPRHLVRRRGQEARLRCSPMKGHSHVYWYRQLPEEGLKFMVYLQKENIIDESGMPKERFSAEFPKEGPSILRIQQVVRGDSAAYFCASSSGAGTEAFFGQGTRLTVV.